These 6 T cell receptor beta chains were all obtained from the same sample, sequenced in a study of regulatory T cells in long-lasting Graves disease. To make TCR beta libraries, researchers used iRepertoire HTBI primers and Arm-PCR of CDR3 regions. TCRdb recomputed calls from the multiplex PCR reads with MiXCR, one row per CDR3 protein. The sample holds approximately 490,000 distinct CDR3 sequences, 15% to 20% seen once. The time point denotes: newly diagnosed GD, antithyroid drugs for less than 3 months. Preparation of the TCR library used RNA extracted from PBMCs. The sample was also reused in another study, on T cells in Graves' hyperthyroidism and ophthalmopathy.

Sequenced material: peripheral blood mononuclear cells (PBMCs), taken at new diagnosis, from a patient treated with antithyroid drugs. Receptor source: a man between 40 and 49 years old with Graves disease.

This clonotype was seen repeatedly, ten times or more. CDR3 sequence reads: CASSRDLSGYEQYF. DNA of the CDR3: TGCGCCAGCAGTCGGGACCTGAGCGGATACGAGCAGTACTTC. The rearrangement uses TRBV10-1 and TRBJ2-7; D might be TRBD1 or TRBD2, each matching 5 bases. Trimming pared 5 bases from V and 4 bases from J, leaving 15 bases between. The CDR3 runs to 14 residues. Per the germline V gene, CDR1 is WNHNN and CDR2 is SYGVQD (reference sequence).

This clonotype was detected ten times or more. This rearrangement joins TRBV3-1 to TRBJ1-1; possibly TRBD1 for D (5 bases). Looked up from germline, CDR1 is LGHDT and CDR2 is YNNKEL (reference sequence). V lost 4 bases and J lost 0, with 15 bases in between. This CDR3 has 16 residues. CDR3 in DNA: TGTGCCAGCAGCCGACGGACGGGGGGGATGAACACTGAAGCTTTCTTT. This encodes CASSRRTGGMNTEAFF. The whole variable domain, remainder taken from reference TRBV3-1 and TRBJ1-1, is DTAVSQTPKYLVTQMGNDKSIKCEQNLGHDTMYWYKQDSKKFLKIMFSYNNKELIINETVPNRFSPKSPDKAHLNLHINSLELGDSAVYFCASSRRTGGMNTEAFFGQGTRLTVV.

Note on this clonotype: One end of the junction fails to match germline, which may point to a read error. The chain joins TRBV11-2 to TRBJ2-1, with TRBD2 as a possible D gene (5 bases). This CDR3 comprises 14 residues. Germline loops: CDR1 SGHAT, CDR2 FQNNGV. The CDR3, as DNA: TGTGCCAGCAGCTTCACTGGACTGAACAATGTGCAGTTCTTC. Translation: CASSFTGLNNVQFF.

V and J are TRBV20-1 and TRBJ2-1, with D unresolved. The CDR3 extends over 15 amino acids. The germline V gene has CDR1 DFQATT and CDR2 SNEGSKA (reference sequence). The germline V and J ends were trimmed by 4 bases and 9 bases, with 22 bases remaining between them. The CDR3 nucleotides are TGCAGTGCTAAGTCCCCCCTCGGGTTTAACAGTGAGCAGTTCTTC. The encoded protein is CSAKSPLGFNSEQFF.

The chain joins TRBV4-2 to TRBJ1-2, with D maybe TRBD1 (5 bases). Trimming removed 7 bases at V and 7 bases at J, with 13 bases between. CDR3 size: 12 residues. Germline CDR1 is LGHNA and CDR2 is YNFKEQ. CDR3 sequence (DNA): TGTGCCAGCACCCTAGAGGGGAGTGGCTACACCTTC. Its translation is CASTLEGSGYTF.

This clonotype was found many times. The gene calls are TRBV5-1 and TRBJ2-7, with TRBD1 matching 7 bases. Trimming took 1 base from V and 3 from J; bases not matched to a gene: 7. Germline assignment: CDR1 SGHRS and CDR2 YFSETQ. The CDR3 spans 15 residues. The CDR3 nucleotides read TGCGCCAGCAGCTTGCGGACAGGACCCGACTACGAGCAGTACTTC. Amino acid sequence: CASSLRTGPDYEQYF.